This paragraph covers one T cell receptor (beta chain) sequence. The antigen remains undetermined. This CDR3 is also generated by other DNA sequences in the sample. This table comes from immunoSEQ multiplex PCR, and its TCRdb copy is limited to in-frame clones, with some not included. The sample consists of 35,000 to 45,000 clones, about 87% of them appearing once. This record belongs to a study of T cell clonotyping in hematopoietic cell transplantation. General observations from the study: Few recipient clonotypes overlapped donors; over 97% were de novo at given depth.

V was pared by 2 bases and J by 6 bases, with 6 bases between. Germline V lookup: CDR1 SGHTA, CDR2 FQGNSA. The CDR3 spans 12 residues. The rearrangement links TRBV7-2 to TRBJ2-3, with D possibly being TRBD2 (6 bases). The clonotype was recovered from a woman aged 40 to 50 in good health. Some clones in this sample may be carry-over from other donors' samples. Sequencing used peripheral blood mononuclear cells. The CDR3, as DNA: TGTGCCAGCAGCTTAAGCGGGGATACGCAGTATTTT. It translates to CASSLSGDTQYF.